The 27 T cell receptor beta chains below all came from one sample that was sequenced in a study of T cells in women clearing cervical HPV infection. Generated by immunoSEQ multiplex PCR, the TCRdb table keeps only in-frame clones and is missing some. The clone table shows about 30,000 clones, with the ten largest holding around 3.2%. The sample was blood buffy coat. Every receptor here comes from a woman between 18 and 75 years old with a cervical HPV16 infection that either progressed to CIN3+ or cleared (not recorded which).

Details on this clone: The sequence runs out 3 residues before the end of the CDR3; the remainder is reconstructed from the germline J gene. The rearrangement links TRBV2 to TRBJ1-1; D might be TRBD1 (5 bases). The ends were cut back, 2 bases at V and 2 bases at J, with 9 bases in the middle. The CDR3 sequence is 14 residues long. CDR1 is SNHLY, CDR2 FYNNEI, per germline. The CDR3 spells CASSERGGNTEAFF. The CDR3 DNA, read in part, is TGTGCCAGCAGTGAAAGGGGTGGAAACACTGAA.

As regards this clone: Read coverage stops 3 residues before the CDR3 terminus; the germline J gene supplies the remainder. V usage is TRBV20-1 and J usage is TRBJ2-2; D remains ambiguous. The germline V gene has CDR1 DFQATT and CDR2 SNEGSKA (reference sequence). CDR3 size: 14 residues. The ends were cut back, 7 bases at V and 1 base at J, with 13 bases in the middle. CDR3 DNA, as far as it was read: TGCAGTGTCCCCGGTCCCTGGAACACCGGGGAG. Protein product: CSVPGPWNTGE. The CDR3 reads in full as CSVPGPWNTGELFF.

For this clone: Read data end 3 residues before the CDR3 end; the end is taken from the germline J gene. V is TRBV5-1 and J is TRBJ2-5, with TRBD2 identical over 11 bases. The CDR3 totals 17 residues. V shed 7 bases and J 2 bases; nucleotides not matched to a gene: 13. Germline-derived CDR1 and CDR2 are SGHRS and YFSETQ. CDR3 residues: CASFSGRAPANQETQYF. Partial CDR3 DNA: TGCGCCAGCTTTAGCGGGAGGGCCCCGGCAAATCAAGAGACC.

With respect to this clone: The DNA ends 3 residues before the CDR3 does, and the rest of the CDR3 is filled in from the germline J gene. The chain uses TRBV9 and TRBJ2-3, with a weak D call TRBD2 (6 bases). Deletions cut 2 bases from V and 5 bases from J, with 12 bases between. Germline V gives CDR1 SGDLS, CDR2 YYNGEE. This CDR3 is 14 amino acids long. The CDR3 loop is CASSVGGYGDTQYF. The sequenced CDR3 bases are TGTGCCAGCAGCGTCGGGGGATACGGAGATACG.

Concerning this clone: The CDR3 end falls 3 residues outside the read, so it is completed with the germline J gene. This chain connects TRBV2 to TRBJ1-2; TRBD1 matches at 9 bases. With 5 bases clipped from V and 5 bases from J, the junction kept 9 bases outside the gene matches. The germline V gene encodes CDR1 SNHLY and CDR2 FYNNEI. CDR3 size: 15 residues. The CDR3 here is CASSLDRTGEYGYTF. The CDR3 DNA, read in part, is TGTGCCAGCAGTCTTGATCGGACAGGGGAGTATGGC.

As concerns this clone: Coverage ceases 3 residues before the CDR3 finishes, and the germline J gene fills in the end. The chain uses TRBV6-2 or TRBV6-3 and TRBJ2-7; D unclear. Germline V gives CDR1 MNHEY, CDR2 SVGEGT. This CDR3 has 14 residues. Between the trimmed V and J ends, which lost 0 bases and 0 bases, there was a span of 6 bases. The CDR3 protein is CASSYSYLSYEQYF. The sequenced CDR3 bases are TGTGCCAGCAGTTACTCCTACCTCTCCTACGAG.

With respect to this clone: The observed sequence ends 3 residues before the CDR3 terminus, with the missing tail filled in from the germline J gene. The chain employs TRBV6-2 or TRBV6-3 and TRBJ2-5, with 7 bases identical to TRBD2. The J segment lost 1 base and the V segment lost 5 bases, leaving 4 bases of the junction unmatched. CDR1 and CDR2 from the germline V gene are MNHEY and SVGEGT. This CDR3 has 14 amino acids. CDR3 amino acids: CASSGLAAQETQYF. The CDR3 DNA, read in part, is TGTGCCAGCAGTGGCCTAGCGGCCCAAGAGACC.

Regarding this clone: The missing CDR3 end, 3 residues past where the read stops, is filled in from the germline J gene. The chain recombines TRBV7-2 with TRBJ1-5; D is possibly TRBD1 (6 bases). V lost 5 bases to trimming and J lost 6 bases, with 17 bases between them. Germline V gene data show CDR1 as SGHTA and CDR2 as FQGNSA. There are 15 residues in the CDR3. This CDR3 reads CASSNSGGGGQPQHF. The part of the CDR3 DNA that was read is TGTGCCAGCAGCAACAGTGGGGGGGGCGGTCAGCCC. The whole variable domain, filled in from reference TRBV7-2 and TRBJ1-5, reads GAGVSQSPSNKVTEKGKDVELRCDPISGHTALYWYRQSLGQGLEFLIYFQGNSAPDKSGLPSDRFSAERTGGSVSTLTIQRTQQEDSAVYLCASSNSGGGGQPQHFGDGTRLSIL.

With regard to this clone: The read terminates 3 residues ahead of where the CDR3 ends, so the germline J gene completes it. The V and J genes are TRBV5-1 and TRBJ2-1; 9 bases align to TRBD2. Trimming removed 0 bases from V and 6 bases from J; junction bases left unmatched: 10. CDR3 length: 17 residues. CDR1 SGHRS and CDR2 YFSETQ come from the germline V gene. CDR3 DNA, as far as it was read: TGCGCCAGCAGCTTGGCCCGACAGCGGGAGGTCGGCAATGAG. It yields the protein CASSLARQREVGNE. In full, the CDR3 reads CASSLARQREVGNEQFF.

Concerning this clone itself: The read halts 3 residues ahead of the CDR3 end, with the missing end drawn from the germline J gene. The V and J genes are TRBV19 and TRBJ2-6; the match to TRBD2 covers 11 bases. V trimming: 5 bases; J trimming: 0 bases; junction bases outside the gene matches: 6. Germline lookup yields CDR1 LNHDA and CDR2 SQIVND (reference sequence). There are 18 residues in the CDR3. The DNA read from the CDR3 is TGTGCCAGTAGTGTAGGACTAGCGGGTGTCTCTGGGGCCAACGTC. Its translation is CASSVGLAGVSGANV. The entire CDR3 is CASSVGLAGVSGANVLTF.

Notes on this clone: The read falls 3 residues short of the CDR3 end, and the missing part is taken from the germline J gene. The rearrangement uses TRBV15 and TRBJ2-5; D perhaps matches TRBD1 (5 bases). In germline, CDR1 is LNHNV, CDR2 YYDKDF (reference sequence). With 3 bases removed from V and 4 bases from J, the gap between germline ends came to 15 bases. This CDR3 spans 15 amino acids. The DNA read from the CDR3 is TGTGCCACCAGCAGCAGCAGAACAGGAAGAGAGACC. Protein: CATSSSRTGRET. The full CDR3 is CATSSSRTGRETQYF. The full variable domain, rest sourced from reference TRBV15 and TRBJ2-5, is DAMVIQNPRYQVTQFGKPVTLSCSQTLNHNVMYWYQQKSSQAPKLLFHYYDKDFNNEADTPDNFQSRRPNTSFCFLDIRSPGLGDTAMYLCATSSSRTGRETQYFGPGTRLLVL.

Details on this clone: The missing CDR3 end, 3 residues past where the read stops, is filled in from the germline J gene. The gene calls are TRBV13 and TRBJ2-1; D possibly corresponds to TRBD2 (6 bases). V was pared by 2 bases and J by 5 bases, with 22 bases between. Germline V lookup: CDR1 PRHDT, CDR2 FYEKMQ (reference sequence). The CDR3 has 18 amino acids. The CDR3 reads CASSLSQWRAGKNNEQFF. CDR3 bases read: TGTGCCAGCAGCTTAAGTCAGTGGAGGGCGGGAAAGAACAATGAG.

Comment on this clone: Coverage ceases 3 residues before the CDR3 finishes, and the germline J gene fills in the end. V and J are TRBV5-1 and TRBJ2-3; D is ambiguous. Germline V gene sequence: CDR1 SGHRS, CDR2 YFSETQ. CDR3 length: 13 amino acids. V dropped 4 bases and J dropped 2 bases, with 8 bases sitting between them. The DNA read from the CDR3 is TGCGCCAGCAGCCACTCTTACACAGATACG. It is translated as CASSHSYTDT. The full CDR3 protein is CASSHSYTDTQYF.

Regarding this clone: Sequencing ends 3 residues short of the CDR3 end; the germline J gene provides the rest. The genes are TRBV11-2 and TRBJ2-7; 12 nucleotides align to TRBD2. V was clipped by 4 bases and J by 6 bases; unmatched bases: 7. This CDR3 region has 15 residues. Germline V gene sequence: CDR1 SGHAT, CDR2 FQNNGV. The sequenced part of the CDR3 DNA is TGTGCCAGCAGCTCCGGACTAGCGGGATTTGGCGAG. This codes for CASSSGLAGFGE. The whole CDR3 sequence is CASSSGLAGFGEQYF.

In regard to this clone: The CDR3 is cut off 3 residues early in the read; its end comes from the germline J gene. The chain joins TRBV18 to TRBJ1-2; 10 bases align to TRBD1. The CDR3 extends over 15 amino acids. The germline V gene has CDR1 KGHSH and CDR2 LQKENI. The CDR3 spells CASSPPGQGSYDYTF. The sequenced part of the CDR3 DNA is TGTGCCAGCTCACCGCCGGGACAGGGGTCATACGAC.

As for this clone: The CDR3 extends 3 residues past the end of the read, so its final part is completed from the germline J gene. This sequence joins TRBV20-1 and TRBJ2-5; D perhaps matches TRBD1 (6 bases). V shed 6 bases and J shed 4 bases, with 12 bases lying between them. This CDR3 region has 12 residues. Germline CDR1 reads DFQATT; CDR2 reads SNEGSKA (reference sequence). Partial CDR3 DNA: TGCAGTGCCGAGACAGGAGCAGAGACC. It yields the protein CSAETGAET. In full, the CDR3 reads CSAETGAETQYF.

As to this clone: The read finishes 3 residues shy of the CDR3 end, and the germline J gene is used to complete it. The chain joins TRBV11-3 to TRBJ2-1; D unresolved. V was clipped by 1 base and J by 4 bases, with 5 bases between them. The CDR3 loop spans 13 amino acids. CDR1 is SGHNT and CDR2 is YENEEA in the germline V gene. The CDR3 DNA, read in part, is TGTGCCAGCAGCTTAGGGCGGTACAATGAG. It yields the protein CASSLGRYNE. The entire CDR3 is CASSLGRYNEQFF.

Comment on this clone: The CDR3 is cut off 3 residues early in the read; its end comes from the germline J gene. The rearrangement uses TRBV29-1 and TRBJ2-1; perhaps TRBD2 as D (7 bases). CDR3 size: 19 residues. Germline loops: CDR1 SQVTM, CDR2 ANQGSEA. V lost 0 bases and J lost 4, with 25 bases in between. The CDR3 loop reads CSVEEVVEGGRVGYNEQFF. CDR3 DNA, as far as it was read: TGCAGCGTTGAAGAGGTGGTCGAGGGGGGGAGGGTGGGATACAATGAG.

Concerning this clone itself: The read ends 3 residues early relative to the CDR3; the germline J gene fills the gap. This sequence joins TRBV7-8 and TRBJ2-6; TRBD2 is a possible D gene (6 bases). The CDR3 has 16 amino acids. Germline CDR1 reads SGHVS; CDR2 reads FQNEAQ. V was pared by 4 bases and J by 0 bases, with 10 bases between. The CDR3: CASSSAGISGANVLTF. CDR3 DNA (partial): TGTGCCAGCAGCTCCGCGGGGATCTCTGGGGCCAACGTC. The full variable domain, in which reference TRBV7-8 and TRBJ2-6 provide the parts outside the CDR3, is GAGVSQSPRYKVAKRGQDVALRCDPISGHVSLFWYQQALGQGPEFLTYFQNEAQLDKSGLPSDRFFAERPEGSVSTLKIQRTQQEDSAVYLCASSSAGISGANVLTFGAGSRLTVL.

A word on this clone: The CDR3 extends 3 residues past the end of the read, so its final part is completed from the germline J gene. The rearrangement links TRBV7-9 to TRBJ2-3; D unclear. This CDR3 region has 12 residues. V lost 6 bases, J lost 7 bases, and 11 bases lay in between. Looked up from germline, CDR1 is SEHNR and CDR2 is FQNEAQ (reference sequence). The CDR3 loop reads CASSPPGHTQYF. Partial CDR3 DNA: TGTGCCAGCAGTCCTCCGGGTCATACG.

In regard to this clone: Read coverage stops 3 residues before the CDR3 terminus; the germline J gene supplies the remainder. The chain recombines TRBV5-1 with TRBJ2-7, with 9 bases lining up with TRBD1. Germline CDR1 SGHRS, CDR2 YFSETQ. Trimming at V came to 0 bases and at J to 3 bases, leaving 1 base not matched to a gene. This CDR3 region has 14 residues. The covered CDR3 bases are TGCGCCAGCAGCTTGGGACAGGGGGTCTACGAG. Protein sequence: CASSLGQGVYE. The complete CDR3 protein is CASSLGQGVYEQYF.

About this clone: The CDR3 end lies 3 residues beyond the end of the read and is filled in from the germline J gene. V is TRBV20-1 and J is TRBJ1-5, with TRBD1 matching 8 bases. CDR1 DFQATT and CDR2 SNEGSKA come from the germline V gene (reference sequence). Losses at the gene ends were 3 bases for V and 7 bases for J; bases not matched to a gene: 5. The CDR3 is made up of 13 amino acids. Incomplete CDR3 DNA: TGCAGTGCTAGGCCACAGGGGGACCAGCCC. Its protein is CSARPQGDQP. The complete CDR3 protein is CSARPQGDQPQHF.

A note on this clone: The read is 3 residues too short to cover the CDR3 end, so that end is filled in from the germline J gene. V usage is TRBV30 and J usage is TRBJ1-2; a weak D match, TRBD1 (6 bases). Trimming left V 4 bases short and J 7 bases short, with 13 bases between. The length of the CDR3 is 12 residues. CDR1 and CDR2 (germline): GTSNPN, SVGIG (reference sequence). The sequenced part of the CDR3 DNA is TGTGCCTGGAATGGGGGGGCGAGTGGC. Amino acids: CAWNGGASG. The full CDR3 protein reads CAWNGGASGYTF.

For this clone: Read coverage stops 3 residues before the CDR3 terminus; the germline J gene supplies the remainder. This chain joins TRBV30 and TRBJ2-5; 10 bases are shared with TRBD2. Germline V CDR1 and CDR2: GTSNPN, SVGIG (reference sequence). The CDR3 extends over 13 amino acids. V shed 8 bases, J shed 4 bases, and the junction held 7 bases outside the gene matches. The CDR3 reads CAVELAGVETQYF. The part of the CDR3 DNA that was read is TGTGCCGTGGAGCTAGCGGGAGTAGAGACC. The full variable domain, its missing parts supplied by reference TRBV30 and TRBJ2-5, is SQTIHQWPATLVQPVGSPLSLECTVEGTSNPNLYWYRQAAGRGLQLLFYSVGIGQISSEVPQNLSASRPQDRQFILSSKKLLLSDSGFYLCAVELAGVETQYFGPGTRLLVL.

This CDR3 is CASSQGPESPPLFF. The sequenced part of the CDR3 DNA is TGCGCCAGCAGCCAGGGGCCGGAAAGTCCACCG. The V and J genes are TRBV5-1 and TRBJ2-2; weak D call: TRBD1 (6 bases). Read sequence stops 3 residues before the CDR3 end, and the germline J gene provides the missing end. The length of the CDR3 is 14 residues. Germline CDR1 is SGHRS and CDR2 is YFSETQ.

Of note for this clone: The read ends 3 residues early relative to the CDR3; the germline J gene fills the gap. V and J are TRBV30 and TRBJ1-2, with D possibly being TRBD1 (5 bases). CDR1 is GTSNPN and CDR2 is SVGIG in the germline V gene (reference sequence). The length of the CDR3 is 11 residues. This CDR3 is CAWSVQDNYTF. CDR3 DNA, as far as it was read: TGTGCCTGGAGTGTACAGGACAAC.

A word on this clone: The read terminates 3 residues ahead of where the CDR3 ends, so the germline J gene completes it. This chain links TRBV7-2 with TRBJ2-7; the D gene is possibly TRBD1 (5 bases). Germline V gene data show CDR1 as SGHTA and CDR2 as FQGNSA. The CDR3 is 13 residues long. The ends were cut back, 3 bases at V and 5 bases at J, with 11 bases in the middle. CDR3 DNA (partial): TGTGCCAGCAGCTTGCAGGGAAGGCACGAG. It encodes CASSLQGRHE. Given in full, the CDR3 is CASSLQGRHEQYF. Combining the CDR3 with reference TRBV7-2 and TRBJ2-7 gives the whole variable domain GAGVSQSPSNKVTEKGKDVELRCDPISGHTALYWYRQSLGQGLEFLIYFQGNSAPDKSGLPSDRFSAERTGGSVSTLTIQRTQQEDSAVYLCASSLQGRHEQYFGPGTRLTVT.